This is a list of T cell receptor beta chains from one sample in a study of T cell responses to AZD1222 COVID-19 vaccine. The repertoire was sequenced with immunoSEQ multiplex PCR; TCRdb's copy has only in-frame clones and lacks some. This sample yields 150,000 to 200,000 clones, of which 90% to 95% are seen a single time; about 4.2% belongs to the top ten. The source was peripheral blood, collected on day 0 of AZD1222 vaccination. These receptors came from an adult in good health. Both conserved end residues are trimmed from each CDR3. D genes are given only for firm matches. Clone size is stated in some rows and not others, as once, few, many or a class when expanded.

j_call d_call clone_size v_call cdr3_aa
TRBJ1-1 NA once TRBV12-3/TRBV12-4 ASSPGFEAF
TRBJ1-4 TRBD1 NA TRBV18 ASASGTGQNEKLF
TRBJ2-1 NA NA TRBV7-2 ASSSPAGFKF
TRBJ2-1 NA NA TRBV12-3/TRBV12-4 ASSLRTPGKQF
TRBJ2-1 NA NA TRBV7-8 ASSLDRGNEQF
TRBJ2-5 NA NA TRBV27 ASSHWGGQETQY
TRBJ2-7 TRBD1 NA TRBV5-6 ASSFRGQGGSEQY
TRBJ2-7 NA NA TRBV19 ASSKAGPSSYEQY
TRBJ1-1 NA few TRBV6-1 ASSEAGENTEAF
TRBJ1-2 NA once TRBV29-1 SARFGGPNYGYT
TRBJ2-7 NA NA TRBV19 ASSIDRDGYEQY
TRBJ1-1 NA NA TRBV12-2 ASRLIETAAAF
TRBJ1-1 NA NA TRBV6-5 ASSLAFNTEAF
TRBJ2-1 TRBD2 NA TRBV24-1 ATSDPGTSGNEQF
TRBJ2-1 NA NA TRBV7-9 ASSAFHEQF
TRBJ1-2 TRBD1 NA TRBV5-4 ASTRTGGPSANYGYT
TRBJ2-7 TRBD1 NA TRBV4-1 ASSQTWDSPYEQY
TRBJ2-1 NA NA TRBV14 ASSQLQGASPYNEQF
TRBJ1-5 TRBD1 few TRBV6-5 ATLTGATSNQPQH
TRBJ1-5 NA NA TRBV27 ASSLSDSNQPQH
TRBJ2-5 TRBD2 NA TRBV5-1 ASSKAGSQETQY
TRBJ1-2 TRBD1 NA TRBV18 ASSPPGQGSGYT
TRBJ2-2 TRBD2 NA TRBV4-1 ASKSSGTGTGELF
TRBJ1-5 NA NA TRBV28 ASSLTGTFGSNQPQH
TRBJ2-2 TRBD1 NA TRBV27 ASSPYRGARPYTGELF
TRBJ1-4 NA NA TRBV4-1 ASSQARQGGEKLF
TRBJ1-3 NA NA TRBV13 ASSHTGTGNTIY
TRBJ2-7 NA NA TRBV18 ASSPYTRGYEQY
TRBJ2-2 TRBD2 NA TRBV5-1 ASSLVSPTSGRKWNTGELF
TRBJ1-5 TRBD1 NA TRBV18 ASSPGTGDQPQH
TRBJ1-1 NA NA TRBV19 ASSFAGDPNTEAF
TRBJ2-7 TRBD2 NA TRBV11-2 ASSSWDYYEQY
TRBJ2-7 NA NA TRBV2 ASIYAGFRLEQY
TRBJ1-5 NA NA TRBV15 ATQAALNQPQH
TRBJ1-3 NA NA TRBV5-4 ASGIFSGNTIY
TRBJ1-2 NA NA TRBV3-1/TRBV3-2 ASSHSPNNYGYT
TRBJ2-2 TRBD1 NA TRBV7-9 ASSLGGQVNTGELF
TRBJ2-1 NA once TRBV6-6 ASTRDRHNEQF
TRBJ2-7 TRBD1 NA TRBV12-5 ASGLGQGGYEQY
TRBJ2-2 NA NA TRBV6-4 ASSERASTGELF
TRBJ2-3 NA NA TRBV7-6 ASSLTLPLSTDTQY